One and the same sample provided the 29 T cell receptor beta chains below, sequenced in a study of blood T cell repertoires in COVID-19. Method: immunoSEQ multiplex PCR; TCRdb's copy keeps in-frame clones and lacks some. The sample lists under 55,000 clones, approximately 80% seen once, with about 6.1% in the top ten. Sequenced input: PBMCs or T cells enriched from blood (not recorded which). These receptors were collected from a woman between 50 and 59 years old with acute COVID-19.

The V and J genes are TRBV19 and TRBJ2-6, with D tentatively TRBD2 (5 bases). Germline assignment: CDR1 LNHDA and CDR2 SQIVND (reference sequence). Trimming stripped 7 bases from V and 3 bases from J, with 16 bases between. CDR3 length equals 16 residues. The CDR3 is CASKGLGLGGANVLTF. The CDR3 region has the DNA TGTGCCAGTAAAGGACTCGGGCTCGGTGGGGCCAACGTCCTGACTTTC.

The chain carries TRBV7-8 and TRBJ1-2; D gene uncertain. The V and J ends lost 1 base and 4 bases respectively, with 10 bases between them. This CDR3 is built from 14 residues. Germline V lookup: CDR1 SGHVS, CDR2 FQNEAQ. The CDR3 DNA sequence: TGTGCCAGCAGCTTAGAGCGCACCGCCTATGGCTACACCTTC. Protein: CASSLERTAYGYTF.

The genes are TRBV6-5 and TRBJ2-7; TRBD1 agrees at 8 bases. The CDR3 is made up of 13 amino acids. Germline lookup yields CDR1 MNHEY and CDR2 SVGAGI. The J segment lost 0 bases and the V segment lost 10 bases, leaving 5 bases of the junction unmatched. CDR3: CAMGQALSYEQYF. In DNA form, the CDR3 reads TGTGCCATGGGACAGGCCCTCTCCTACGAGCAGTACTTC.

This clone occurred a few times. The rearrangement links TRBV5-1 to TRBJ2-5; D call uncertain. Germline CDR1 is SGHRS and CDR2 is YFSETQ. CDR3 size: 13 residues. The ends were cut back, 4 bases at V and 1 base at J, with 8 bases in the middle. The CDR3 DNA follows: TGCGCCAGCAGCAACCCTACCCAAGAGACCCAGTACTTC. Translating gives CASSNPTQETQYF.

The chain couples TRBV5-5 to TRBJ2-7; no reliable D call. From germline, CDR1 is SGHKS and CDR2 YYEKEE (reference sequence). CDR3 length: 14 residues. Between the trimmed V and J ends, which lost 0 bases and 3 bases, there was a span of 10 bases. CDR3 amino acids: CASSLGGSSYEQYF. CDR3 coding DNA: TGTGCCAGCAGCTTGGGCGGTAGCAGCTACGAGCAGTACTTC.

This clone occurred once. The chain combines TRBV6-5 with TRBJ1-2; weak D call: TRBD1 (5 bases). Germline-derived CDR1 and CDR2 are MNHEY and SVGAGI. Deletions cut 0 bases from V and 4 bases from J, with 12 bases between. CDR3 length equals 15 residues. In DNA, the CDR3 is TGTGCCAGCAGTTACTCCGAGGAGGGACCCTATGGCTACACCTTC. It codes for CASSYSEEGPYGYTF.

The chain is built from TRBV9 and TRBJ2-3, with 10 positions matching TRBD2. V shed 0 bases, J shed 3 bases, and the junction held 7 bases outside the gene matches. This CDR3 comprises 17 residues. The germline V gene encodes CDR1 SGDLS and CDR2 YYNGEE. The CDR3 nucleotides are TGTGCCAGCAGCGTAGTCGGTAGCGGGGGGCTAACAGATACGCAGTATTTT. This codes for CASSVVGSGGLTDTQYF.

The chain recombines TRBV30 with TRBJ1-5; no clear D gene. CDR3 length: 13 amino acids. The ends were cut back, 0 bases at V and 3 bases at J, with 6 bases in the middle. The germline V gene has CDR1 GTSNPN and CDR2 SVGIG (reference sequence). CDR3 residues: CAWSVGINQPQHF. Here the CDR3 DNA reads TGTGCCTGGAGTGTGGGCATCAATCAGCCCCAGCATTTT.

The chain employs TRBV9 and TRBJ2-1, with 8 bases aligning to TRBD2. Germline V CDR1 and CDR2: SGDLS, YYNGEE. Trimming cost V 2 bases and J 7 bases; bases outside gene matches: 5. This CDR3 has 14 amino acids. Here the CDR3 DNA reads TGTGCCAGCAGCGTCGGGGGGGCTTTGAATGAGCAGTTCTTC. The encoded protein is CASSVGGALNEQFF.

The CDR3 spells CASSINTGAYGYTF. In nucleotides, the CDR3 is TGTGCCAGCAGTATAAATACAGGGGCCTATGGCTACACCTTC. The chain is built from TRBV6-5 and TRBJ1-2, with 7 bases aligning to TRBD1. The length of the CDR3 is 14 residues. With V trimmed by 5 bases and J by 4 bases, 7 bases remained unmatched. The germline gives CDR1 MNHEY, CDR2 SVGAGI.

This clone was counted between two and nine times. V gene TRBV14 combines with J gene TRBJ1-2, with a possible D match to TRBD1 (6 bases). V shed 1 base and J shed 8 bases, with 20 bases lying between them. Germline lookup yields CDR1 SGHDN and CDR2 FVKESK. The CDR3 runs to 16 residues. For the CDR3, the DNA is TGTGCCAGCAGCCAAGTTCGTCGAGGGGGGGTGTCCGGCTACACCTTC. Translated: CASSQVRRGGVSGYTF.

J is TRBJ1-2 and V is TRBV7-3; tentatively, D is TRBD1 (6 bases). Deletions cut 1 base from V and 6 bases from J, with 9 bases between. Germline V CDR1 and CDR2: SGHTA, FQGTGA. The CDR3 loop spans 13 amino acids. CDR3 region: CASSLSRGDGYTF. Written as DNA, the CDR3 is TGTGCCAGCAGCTTAAGCAGGGGTGATGGCTACACCTTC.

The J gene is TRBJ1-1, the V gene TRBV9; no definite D call. V dropped 4 bases and J dropped 6 bases, with 13 bases sitting between them. The CDR3 covers 13 residues. CDR1 SGDLS and CDR2 YYNGEE come from the germline V gene. The CDR3 DNA follows: TGTGCCAGCAGCCCGAGGATAGCGGCTGAAGCTTTCTTT. As protein: CASSPRIAAEAFF. The full variable domain, its missing parts supplied by reference TRBV9 and TRBJ1-1, is DSGVTQTPKHLITATGQRVTLRCSPRSGDLSVYWYQQSLDQGLQFLIQYYNGEERAKGNILERFSAQQFPDLHSELNLSSLELGDSALYFCASSPRIAAEAFFGQGTRLTVV.

This chain joins TRBV2 and TRBJ2-2; tentatively, D is TRBD2 (7 bases). The germline V gene has CDR1 SNHLY and CDR2 FYNNEI. CDR3 size: 16 residues. The ends were cut back, 4 bases at V and 4 bases at J, with 16 bases in the middle. The CDR3 region is CASSVPPGGPTGELFF. CDR3 DNA: TGTGCCAGCAGTGTCCCGCCGGGGGGCCCCACCGGGGAGCTGTTTTTT.

CDR3 DNA: TGCGCCAGCAGTCACGGCGACAGGGGAAACACCGGGGAGCTGTTTTTT. This sequence encodes CASSHGDRGNTGELFF. The V call is TRBV10-1, the J call TRBJ2-2; 8 nucleotides match TRBD1. Germline CDR1 reads WNHNN; CDR2 reads SYGVQD (reference sequence). The V and J ends lost 5 bases and 2 bases, in that order; junction bases with no gene match: 7. CDR3 size: 16 residues.

The CDR3 loop is CASSAWTGGGNQPQHF. DNA of the CDR3: TGTGCCAGCAGCGCCTGGACAGGGGGAGGCAATCAGCCCCAGCATTTT. This chain connects TRBV7-9 to TRBJ1-5; 10 positions match TRBD1. Trimming took 5 bases from V and 2 from J; bases not matched to a gene: 6. The CDR3 consists of 16 residues. Germline lookup yields CDR1 SEHNR and CDR2 FQNEAQ (reference sequence).

The chain employs TRBV28 and TRBJ2-7, with a tentative D call TRBD1 (5 bases). The germline CDR1 and CDR2 sequences are MDHEN and SYDVKM. This CDR3 has 12 residues. V was shortened by 5 bases and J by 4 bases, with 9 bases between the two germline ends. Here the CDR3 DNA reads TGTGCCAGCAGTCCCGCAGGGTACGAGCAGTACTTC. Translation gives CASSPAGYEQYF.

V and J are TRBV3-1 (or the pseudogene TRBV3-2) and TRBJ1-3, with D unresolved. Trimming left V 0 bases short and J 3 bases short, with 9 bases between. The CDR3 covers 15 residues. The V gene's germline CDR1 is LGHDT and CDR2 YNNKEL (reference sequence). The CDR3 region is CASSQEAGYGNTIYF. The CDR3 nucleotides read TGTGCCAGCAGCCAAGAGGCGGGGTATGGAAACACCATATATTTT.

This chain links TRBV11-3 with TRBJ2-2; 8 nucleotides line up with TRBD1. Germline V gene sequence: CDR1 SGHNT, CDR2 YENEEA. V was clipped by 6 bases and J by 5 bases; unmatched bases: 8. This CDR3 spans 15 amino acids. The CDR3 here is CASRPGGASTGELFF. In DNA, the CDR3 is TGTGCCAGCAGGCCAGGGGGCGCAAGTACCGGGGAGCTGTTTTTT.

This chain joins TRBV9 and TRBJ2-3; possibly TRBD2 for D (6 bases). Deletions cut 4 bases from V and 3 bases from J, with 15 bases between. The CDR3 has 15 amino acids. The V gene's germline CDR1 is SGDLS and CDR2 YYNGEE. CDR3 sequence reads: CASSSRDWGTDTQYF. In DNA form, the CDR3 reads TGTGCCAGCAGCTCTCGGGACTGGGGGACAGATACGCAGTATTTT. Filled out from reference TRBV9 and TRBJ2-3, the complete variable domain reads DSGVTQTPKHLITATGQRVTLRCSPRSGDLSVYWYQQSLDQGLQFLIQYYNGEERAKGNILERFSAQQFPDLHSELNLSSLELGDSALYFCASSSRDWGTDTQYFGPGTRLTVL.

The rearrangement links TRBV19 to TRBJ1-1; D remains ambiguous. CDR1 and CDR2 (germline): LNHDA, SQIVND (reference sequence). The CDR3 extends over 13 amino acids. Trimming left V 5 bases short and J 6 bases short, with 13 bases between. The CDR3 bases are TGTGCCAGTAGTGATCAGGCGGAGGCTGAAGCTTTCTTT. Its protein is CASSDQAEAEAFF.

This rearrangement joins TRBV3-1 (or the pseudogene TRBV3-2) to TRBJ1-5; weak D call: TRBD1 (6 bases). Germline V gene sequence: CDR1 LGHDT, CDR2 YNNKEL (reference sequence). Trimming pared 1 base from V and 3 bases from J, leaving 16 bases between. This CDR3 has 17 residues. The CDR3 loop reads CASSQGADRLFNQPQHF. In DNA, the CDR3 is TGTGCCAGCAGCCAAGGGGCAGACAGGTTGTTCAATCAGCCCCAGCATTTT.

The chain has TRBV5-8 and TRBJ2-7; no definite D call. CDR1 SGHTS and CDR2 YDEGEE come from the germline V gene. Trimming stripped 3 bases from V and 6 bases from J, with 16 bases between. There are 14 residues in the CDR3. The CDR3: CASSYTTRGGEQYF. The CDR3 DNA reads TGTGCCAGCAGCTATACGACCCGTGGCGGCGAGCAGTACTTC.

V usage is TRBV27 and J usage is TRBJ2-3; D is undetermined. The ends were cut back, 0 bases at V and 0 bases at J, with 7 bases in the middle. The germline V gene has CDR1 MNHEY and CDR2 SMNVEV (reference sequence). The CDR3 spans 15 residues. CDR3 DNA sequence: TGTGCCAGCAGTTTATCCGCCAGGAGCACAGATACGCAGTATTTT. It is translated as CASSLSARSTDTQYF.

The J gene is TRBJ2-7, the V gene TRBV6-5; 8 bases match TRBD1. J gave up 6 bases and V 5 bases, and 9 bases lay outside the gene matches. Germline CDR1 reads MNHEY; CDR2 reads SVGAGI. CDR3 size: 14 residues. The CDR3 DNA follows: TGTGCCAGCAGTCCTCGGGACAGGTCGCCCGAGCAGTACTTC. Translating it yields CASSPRDRSPEQYF.

The chain has TRBV5-6 and TRBJ2-7; the D gene is possibly TRBD2 (6 bases). The ends were cut back, 4 bases at V and 9 bases at J, with 20 bases in the middle. The CDR3 runs 14 residues. Germline V gene data show CDR1 as SGHDT and CDR2 as YYEEEE. The CDR3 region is CASSVPGLKRGQYF. For the CDR3, the DNA is TGTGCCAGCAGCGTCCCGGGACTCAAACGGGGGCAGTACTTC.

The chain uses TRBV6-6 and TRBJ1-4, with 9 bases aligning to TRBD1. Per germline, CDR1 MNHNY and CDR2 SVGAGI (reference sequence). J gave up 6 bases and V 0 bases, and 2 bases lay outside the gene matches. This CDR3 comprises 15 residues. CDR3 residues: CASSYSRDRDEKLFF. CDR3 DNA: TGTGCCAGCAGTTACTCTCGGGACAGGGATGAAAAACTGTTTTTT.

The chain recombines TRBV3-1 (or the pseudogene TRBV3-2) with TRBJ1-4, with a tentative D call TRBD1 (5 bases). The CDR3 consists of 16 residues. Trimming removed 1 base at V and 5 bases at J, with 14 bases between. Germline CDR1 LGHDT, CDR2 YNNKEL (reference sequence). The CDR3 spells CASSQGVPGENEKLFF. Written as DNA, the CDR3 is TGTGCCAGCAGCCAAGGTGTTCCGGGGGAAAATGAAAAACTGTTTTTT.

This sequence joins TRBV9 and TRBJ2-2, with 7 bases aligning to TRBD2. The CDR3 has 14 amino acids. Germline assignment: CDR1 SGDLS and CDR2 YYNGEE. V shed 6 bases, J shed 2 bases, and the junction held 4 bases outside the gene matches. The CDR3 reads CASTGLGNTGELFF. Here the CDR3 DNA reads TGTGCCAGCACAGGACTAGGTAACACCGGGGAGCTGTTTTTT.